These T cell receptor beta chains were read from a single sample in a study of blood T cell repertoires in COVID-19. Only in-frame clones appear in the TCRdb table, and some are missing; sequencing was by immunoSEQ multiplex PCR. The repertoire holds fewer than 350,000 clones, with 89% as singletons. Sequencing used PBMCs or T cells enriched from blood (not recorded which). These receptors all stem from a man in his 60s who had recovered from COVID-19. Both conserved end residues are part of each CDR3.

v_call: TRBV2
j_call: TRBJ2-3
cdr3_aa: CASSVSTDTQYF

v_call: TRBV6-2/TRBV6-3
j_call: TRBJ2-1
cdr3_aa: CASSSLAGGSYNEQFF

v_call: TRBV10-3
j_call: TRBJ1-2
cdr3_aa: CAISGRDRGFGYTF

v_call: TRBV29-1
j_call: TRBJ1-1
cdr3_aa: CSVAAGVRNTEAFF

v_call: TRBV19
j_call: TRBJ1-3
cdr3_aa: CAGLWVGGNTIYF

v_call: TRBV28
j_call: TRBJ2-6
cdr3_aa: CASSPPRVHSGANVLTF

v_call: TRBV6-1
j_call: TRBJ2-7
cdr3_aa: CASSDLGAPLSYEQYF

v_call: TRBV7-9
j_call: TRBJ2-3
cdr3_aa: CASSYRTSGRGGPTDTQYF

v_call: TRBV28
j_call: TRBJ2-5
cdr3_aa: CASSLMANLMSQYF

v_call: TRBV2
j_call: TRBJ2-1
cdr3_aa: CASRGTSDYNEQFF

v_call: TRBV5-1
j_call: TRBJ2-1
cdr3_aa: CASSFQGVYNEQFF

v_call: TRBV28
j_call: TRBJ1-1
cdr3_aa: CASSLPWDRGQNTEAFF

v_call: TRBV18
j_call: TRBJ1-1
cdr3_aa: CASSNPPGMNTEAFF

v_call: TRBV6-5
j_call: TRBJ1-1
cdr3_aa: CASRPRQGWDTEAFF

v_call: TRBV7-9
j_call: TRBJ2-5
cdr3_aa: CASSLGHQLQETQYF

v_call: TRBV15
j_call: TRBJ2-3
cdr3_aa: CATSRDLAGGTDTQYF

v_call: TRBV6-1
j_call: TRBJ2-3
cdr3_aa: CASGVVAGVFRTDTQYF

v_call: TRBV19
j_call: TRBJ2-3
cdr3_aa: CASSMASGRARGTDTQYF

v_call: TRBV24-1
j_call: TRBJ2-7
cdr3_aa: CATSEATGAGYEQYF

v_call: TRBV10-2
j_call: TRBJ1-5
cdr3_aa: CASRLTGSNQPQHF

v_call: TRBV12-3/TRBV12-4
j_call: TRBJ1-2
cdr3_aa: CASSLRGHYGYTF

v_call: TRBV5-1
j_call: TRBJ2-1
cdr3_aa: CASSLGDWNEQFF

v_call: TRBV30
j_call: TRBJ1-3
cdr3_aa: CAWSRGGSGNTIYF

v_call: TRBV2
j_call: TRBJ2-7
cdr3_aa: CASSEEGVKGGEQYF

v_call: TRBV2
j_call: TRBJ1-2
cdr3_aa: CASSGRIYGYTF

v_call: TRBV5-4
j_call: TRBJ1-6
cdr3_aa: CASSLVPGNSPLHF

v_call: TRBV18
j_call: TRBJ2-5
cdr3_aa: CASSPLQGRQETQYF

v_call: TRBV28
j_call: TRBJ1-2
cdr3_aa: CASTRNRVWYGYTF

v_call: TRBV2
j_call: TRBJ1-6
cdr3_aa: CASSVRDRGDSPLHF

v_call: TRBV27
j_call: TRBJ1-1
cdr3_aa: CASSTSPRGTEAFF

v_call: TRBV28
j_call: TRBJ2-7
cdr3_aa: CASMGNRGSFEQYF

v_call: TRBV28
j_call: TRBJ2-2
cdr3_aa: CASRPTSGSTGELFF

v_call: TRBV5-1
j_call: TRBJ2-5
cdr3_aa: CASSLAHAGQETQYF

v_call: TRBV7-6
j_call: TRBJ1-5
cdr3_aa: CASSSGTGLGQPQHF

v_call: TRBV7-6
j_call: TRBJ2-1
cdr3_aa: CASSSRDSPRNEQFF

v_call: TRBV6-4
j_call: TRBJ2-1
cdr3_aa: CASRLLAGGPTSSYNEQFF

v_call: TRBV30
j_call: TRBJ1-5
cdr3_aa: CAWSPGADQPQHF

v_call: TRBV6-6
j_call: TRBJ1-6
cdr3_aa: CASTITARSPLHF

v_call: TRBV29-1
j_call: TRBJ2-7
cdr3_aa: CSVRTGVYEQYF

v_call: TRBV7-9
j_call: TRBJ2-7
cdr3_aa: CASSLTPGQSSYEQYF

v_call: TRBV5-1
j_call: TRBJ2-1
cdr3_aa: CASSLVSGTGNNEQFF

v_call: TRBV29-1
j_call: TRBJ2-7
cdr3_aa: CSVGTHKRGYEQYF

v_call: TRBV28
j_call: TRBJ1-2
cdr3_aa: CASSLGFGSRGYTF

v_call: TRBV30
j_call: TRBJ1-3
cdr3_aa: CAWRGQGPTFSGNTIYF

v_call: TRBV5-3
j_call: TRBJ2-1
cdr3_aa: CARSLVGLSNNEQFF

v_call: TRBV24-1
j_call: TRBJ2-3
cdr3_aa: CATRGQGATDTQYF

v_call: TRBV5-1
j_call: TRBJ1-1
cdr3_aa: CASSLDRQNTEAFF

v_call: TRBV6-5
j_call: TRBJ1-2
cdr3_aa: CASSFSQGAGNYGYTF

v_call: TRBV18
j_call: TRBJ1-2
cdr3_aa: CASSPPGAATGAYGYTF

v_call: TRBV7-3
j_call: TRBJ1-3
cdr3_aa: CASSLTGGSGNTIYF

v_call: TRBV27
j_call: TRBJ2-1
cdr3_aa: CASSHPTRSNEQFF

v_call: TRBV7-9
j_call: TRBJ1-2
cdr3_aa: CASSLVGQANYGYTF

v_call: TRBV24-1
j_call: TRBJ2-3
cdr3_aa: CATRKGLAGADTQYF

v_call: TRBV6-5
j_call: TRBJ1-5
cdr3_aa: CASSLLGQRNQPQHF

v_call: TRBV18
j_call: TRBJ1-4
cdr3_aa: CASSPTGQGSEKLFF